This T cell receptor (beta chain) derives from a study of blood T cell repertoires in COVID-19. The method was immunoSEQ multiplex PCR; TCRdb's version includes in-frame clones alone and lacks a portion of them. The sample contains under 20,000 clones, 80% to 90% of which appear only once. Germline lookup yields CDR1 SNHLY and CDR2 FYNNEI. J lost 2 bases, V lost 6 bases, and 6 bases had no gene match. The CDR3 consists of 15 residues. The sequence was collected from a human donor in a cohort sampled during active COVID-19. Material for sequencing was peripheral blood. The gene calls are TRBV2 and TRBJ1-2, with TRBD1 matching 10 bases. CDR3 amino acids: CASRRGQGTNYGYTF. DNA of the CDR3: TGTGCCAGCAGAAGGGGACAGGGGACAAACTATGGCTACACCTTC.